Following are 19 T cell receptor beta chains from one sample sequenced in a study of T-cell reconstitution after alpha-beta-depleted transplantation in children. Preparation of the TCRbeta library used unique molecular identifiers. One entry per CDR3 protein results from TCRdb running MiXCR on the PCR reads. The table lists about 610,000 distinct CDR3 sequences, 8% to 11% of them singletons. The sequencing here drew on PBMCs from the stem cell graft donor, taken from the stem cell graft. These receptors all come from a human donor who donated a stem cell graft to a child with acute myeloid leukemia.

This clonotype was seen at least ten times. This chain uses TRBV12-3 or TRBV12-4 with TRBJ2-5; D may be TRBD1 (6 bases). V lost 3 bases and J lost 1, with 12 bases in between. The CDR3 is 15 amino acids. CDR3 DNA: TGTGCCAGCAGTTTGAGCCAGGGGACCCAAGAGACCCAGTACTTC. It translates to CASSLSQGTQETQYF.

The genes are TRBV29-1 and TRBJ2-3; 13 bases agree with TRBD2. Germline V CDR1 and CDR2: SQVTM, ANQGSEA. The ends lost 5 bases at V and 5 bases at J; junction bases unmatched: 13. The CDR3 runs 17 residues. The CDR3 DNA sequence: TGCAGCGTTCTCAATCGGACTAGCGGGAGTGGGGGAGATACGCAGTATTTT. The encoded protein is CSVLNRTSGSGGDTQYF.

The CDR3 loop is CSAEGVAGLGTHEQFF. The DNA for the CDR3 is TGCAGTGCCGAAGGGGTAGCGGGACTGGGTACCCATGAGCAGTTCTTC. The chain links TRBV20-1 to TRBJ2-1, with 8 nucleotides matching TRBD2. The CDR3 is 16 residues long. Germline V gene data show CDR1 as DFQATT and CDR2 as SNEGSKA (reference sequence). V lost 6 bases to trimming and J lost 8 bases; unmatched junction nucleotides: 18.

This clonotype has only a few counts. The V and J genes are TRBV14 and TRBJ2-7; D is uncertain. The CDR3 spans 13 residues. V was clipped by 5 bases and J by 1 base, with 9 bases between them. Germline CDR1 reads SGHDN; CDR2 reads FVKESK. The CDR3 region has the DNA TGTGCCAGCAGCGCTAGGAATTCCTACGAGCAGTACTTC. Its protein product is CASSARNSYEQYF.

This clonotype was observed at least ten times. The chain combines TRBV12-3 or TRBV12-4 with TRBJ1-1; D might be TRBD1 (5 bases). The V gene lost 5 bases and the J gene lost 5 bases, with 15 bases spanning the gap. This CDR3 spans 14 amino acids. The CDR3 region has the DNA TGTGCCAGCAGTCGCTGGGGGGGTGCGACTGAAGCTTTCTTT. This codes for CASSRWGGATEAFF.

This clonotype was seen a few times. The V call is TRBV7-2, the J call TRBJ2-1; 7 positions match TRBD2. The CDR3 runs 15 residues. The germline V gene encodes CDR1 SGHTA and CDR2 FQGNSA. V lost 4 bases to trimming and J lost 4 bases; unmatched junction nucleotides: 7. The CDR3 region is CASSSAAGRYNEQFF. The CDR3 coding sequence is TGTGCCAGCAGCTCCGCAGCGGGAAGGTACAATGAGCAGTTCTTC.

The table lists this clonotype with many counts. The gene calls are TRBV6-5 and TRBJ1-6; D remains unclear. Germline CDR1 is MNHEY and CDR2 is SVGAGI. This CDR3 is 14 amino acids long. The V end was cut by 6 bases, the J end by 6 bases, with 12 bases between. The chain's CDR3 is CASRGLGSNSPLHF. CDR3 nucleotides: TGTGCCAGCAGGGGATTGGGGAGTAATTCACCCCTCCACTTT.

A few counts support this clonotype. The chain employs TRBV6-5 and TRBJ2-3; 8 nucleotides agree with TRBD1. V lost 10 bases, J lost 7 bases, and 7 bases stayed unmatched. The CDR3 totals 12 residues. CDR1 and CDR2 (germline): MNHEY, SVGAGI. CDR3 bases: TGTGCCACGGGACAGGTACCCAATACGCAGTATTTT. Translation: CATGQVPNTQYF.

This clonotype was seen many times. V gene TRBV30 combines with J gene TRBJ1-4; TRBD1 agrees at 10 bases. V dropped 2 bases and J dropped 8; count of bases not matched to a gene: 5. Germline V gene lookup returns CDR1 GTSNPN and CDR2 SVGIG (reference sequence). The CDR3 is 14 residues long. The DNA for the CDR3 is TGTGCCTGGAGTCGCGGACAGGGGGGCGAAAAACTGTTTTTT. Its protein product is CAWSRGQGGEKLFF.

V is TRBV20-1 and J is TRBJ2-4, with a tentative D call TRBD2 (5 bases). The V gene's germline CDR1 is DFQATT and CDR2 SNEGSKA (reference sequence). Trimming removed 6 bases from V and 1 base from J, with 13 bases in between. The CDR3 has 14 residues. CDR3 in DNA: TGCAGTGCCACGGATGAGGGTGCCAAAAACATTCAGTACTTC. This codes for CSATDEGAKNIQYF.

At least ten counts were recorded for this clonotype. The chain employs TRBV6-1 and TRBJ2-1; D is uncertain. The V and J ends lost 7 bases and 6 bases respectively, with 10 bases between them. The CDR3 covers 12 residues. Germline V gene sequence: CDR1 MNHNS, CDR2 SASEGT. CDR3: CASTKSTNEQFF. The CDR3 bases are TGTGCCAGCACCAAGTCAACCAATGAGCAGTTCTTC.

This clonotype showed up many times. This sequence joins TRBV7-3 and TRBJ1-1; 7 bases are shared with TRBD1. Unmatched junction bases numbered 7, after V lost 5 bases and J lost 7 bases. CDR1 and CDR2 from the germline V gene are SGHTA and FQGTGA. The CDR3 runs 13 residues. The CDR3 nucleotides are TGTGCCAGCAGCATCAGGGGGTCCAATGAAGCTTTCTTT. It translates to CASSIRGSNEAFF. The full variable domain, completed using reference TRBV7-3 and TRBJ1-1, is GAGVSQTPSNKVTEKGKYVELRCDPISGHTALYWYRQSLGQGPEFLIYFQGTGAADDSGLPNDRFFAVRPEGSVSTLKIQRTERGDSAVYLCASSIRGSNEAFFGQGTRLTVV.

This clonotype was observed a handful of times. The chain links TRBV7-2 to TRBJ1-2, with D unresolved. Germline V CDR1 and CDR2: SGHTA, FQGNSA. The V gene lost 2 bases and the J gene lost 7 bases, with 5 bases spanning the gap. There are 11 residues in the CDR3. The CDR3 bases are TGTGCCAGCAGCTTAACATCTGGCTACACCTTC. This sequence encodes CASSLTSGYTF.

There are many counts of this clonotype. J is TRBJ2-7 and V is TRBV12-3 or TRBV12-4, with D possibly being TRBD2 (6 bases). The CDR3 consists of 16 residues. Trimming removed 7 bases from V and 0 bases from J, with 19 bases in between. The CDR3 reads CASIPGLAVSSYEQYF. DNA for the CDR3: TGTGCCAGCATCCCGGGGTTAGCGGTGAGCTCCTACGAGCAGTACTTC.

About this clonotype: Its ends do not fully match the called genes, so a read error is possible. This chain joins TRBV7-2 and TRBJ1-1, with TRBD1 as a possible D gene (5 bases). The CDR3 spans 14 residues. Germline loops: CDR1 SGHTA, CDR2 FQGNSA. The CDR3 sequence is CASRLGRGNTEAFF. The CDR3, as DNA: TGTGCCAGCAGGTTAGGGAGGGGGAACACTGAAGCTTTCTTT.

As for this clonotype: This sequence may be a read error, since a much larger clone differs from it by one base. The V and J genes are TRBV7-2 and TRBJ2-2, with D unclear. CDR3 length: 13 residues. Germline V lookup: CDR1 SGHTA, CDR2 FQGNSA. CDR3 DNA sequence: TGTGCCAGCATCTTAAGGGTGGCCGGGGAGCTGTTTTTT. It specifies CASILRVAGELFF. The whole variable domain, remainder taken from reference TRBV7-2 and TRBJ2-2, is GAGVSQSPSNKVTEKGKDVELRCDPISGHTALYWYRQSLGQGLEFLIYFQGNSAPDKSGLPSDRFSAERTGGSVSTLTIQRTQQEDSAVYLCASILRVAGELFFGEGSRLTVL.

The table lists this clonotype with a few counts. The chain carries TRBV7-9 and TRBJ1-5, with D perhaps matching TRBD1 (5 bases). V shed 7 bases and J shed 1 base, with 11 bases lying between them. From germline, CDR1 is SEHNR and CDR2 FQNEAQ (reference sequence). This CDR3 contains 14 residues. Written as DNA, the CDR3 is TGTGCCAGCACCCGGGGGAACAGCAATCAGCCCCAGCATTTT. It translates to CASTRGNSNQPQHF. Drawing the rest from reference TRBV7-9 and TRBJ1-5, the complete variable domain is DTGVSQNPRHKITKRGQNVTFRCDPISEHNRLYWYRQTLGQGPEFLTYFQNEAQLEKSRLLSDRFSAERPKGSFSTLEIQRTEQGDSAMYLCASTRGNSNQPQHFGDGTRLSIL.

This clonotype has at least ten counts. This chain joins TRBV29-1 and TRBJ1-4, with D tentatively TRBD1 (5 bases). CDR3 size: 14 residues. Germline V CDR1 and CDR2: SQVTM, ANQGSEA. V was pared by 5 bases and J by 8 bases, with 18 bases between. The CDR3: CSVFLPGTGEKLFF. The CDR3 DNA follows: TGCAGCGTTTTTCTACCCGGGACCGGGGAAAAACTGTTTTTT.

This clonotype occurred a few times. The chain uses TRBV29-1 and TRBJ1-1; D is uncertain. The germline V gene has CDR1 SQVTM and CDR2 ANQGSEA. Between the trimmed V and J ends, which lost 0 bases and 1 base, there was a span of 3 bases. This CDR3 region has 12 residues. Written as DNA, the CDR3 is TGCAGCGTTGAAGACGGGAACACTGAAGCTTTCTTT. This encodes CSVEDGNTEAFF.